These 2 T cell receptor beta chains were sequenced from one sample in a study of shared clonotypes between healthy human individuals. This table comes from immunoSEQ multiplex PCR, and its TCRdb copy is limited to in-frame clones, with some not included. Of about 2 million clones listed, roughly 95% were seen once; the top ten hold 0.9% to 1.5%. Positively selected for CCR7, the CD45RO-negative cells used as naive CD8 cells excluded terminally differentiated effector memory CD45RA+ cells. Material: naive CD8+ T cells sorted from blood. Source of these receptors: a man between 18 and 35 years old in good health.

The genes are TRBV7-4 and TRBJ1-5; the match to TRBD1 covers 10 bases. The V gene end was trimmed by 4 bases and the J gene end by 6 bases; junction bases not matched to a gene: 6. CDR1 is SGHVT and CDR2 is SQSDAQ in the germline V gene. There are 15 residues in the CDR3. CDR3 coding DNA: TGTGCCAGCAGCTCCGGGACAGGGGTAATTCAGCCCCAGCATTTT. Its protein is CASSSGTGVIQPQHF.

The chain is built from TRBV10-3 and TRBJ2-7; 7 nucleotides align to TRBD2. V dropped 3 bases and J dropped 2; count of bases not matched to a gene: 4. CDR3 length: 14 residues. Germline CDR1 is ENHRY and CDR2 is SYGVKD. The CDR3 loop reads CAISDPAGPYEQYF. Here the CDR3 DNA reads TGTGCCATCAGTGATCCAGCGGGACCCTACGAGCAGTACTTC.